Sequencing of this TCR beta chain was carried out in a study of regulatory T cells in long-lasting Graves disease. Time point described: newly diagnosed GD, antithyroid drugs for less than 3 months. RNA isolated from PBMCs was used to make the TCR library. About this clonotype: Its antigen is not identified.

The CDR3 consists of 15 residues. Deletions cut 4 bases from V and 3 bases from J, with 13 bases between. CDR1 is LGHDT and CDR2 is YNNKEL in the germline V gene (reference sequence). Notes on the study in general: The study found TRBV28, TRBJ1-2 and TRBJ2-5 favored in persistent disease.

In building TCR beta libraries, iRepertoire HTBI primers were used together with Arm-PCR of CDR3 regions. Original methodology: Overall, samples carried approximately 60 TRBV and around 13 TRBJ segments. TCRdb recomputed calls from the multiplex PCR reads with MiXCR, one row per CDR3 protein. The authors' filters were not applied to this entry. In the table there are hundreds of thousands of distinct CDR3 sequences, approximately 15% of which are singletons. Separately, the same data were catalogued under a study of T cells in Graves' hyperthyroidism and ophthalmopathy. That work contributes: HTBI primers were used for first-round RT-PCR of the TCR CDR3.

The TCR sequence derives from a man younger than 40 with Graves disease. This specimen was peripheral blood mononuclear cells (PBMCs), taken at new diagnosis, from a patient treated with antithyroid drugs. V is TRBV3-1 and J is TRBJ2-4, with D tentatively TRBD1 (7 bases). The CDR3 DNA reads TGTGCCAGCAGCCGTCAGGGGGGTGTCAAAAACATTCAGTACTTC. Translation gives CASSRQGGVKNIQYF.